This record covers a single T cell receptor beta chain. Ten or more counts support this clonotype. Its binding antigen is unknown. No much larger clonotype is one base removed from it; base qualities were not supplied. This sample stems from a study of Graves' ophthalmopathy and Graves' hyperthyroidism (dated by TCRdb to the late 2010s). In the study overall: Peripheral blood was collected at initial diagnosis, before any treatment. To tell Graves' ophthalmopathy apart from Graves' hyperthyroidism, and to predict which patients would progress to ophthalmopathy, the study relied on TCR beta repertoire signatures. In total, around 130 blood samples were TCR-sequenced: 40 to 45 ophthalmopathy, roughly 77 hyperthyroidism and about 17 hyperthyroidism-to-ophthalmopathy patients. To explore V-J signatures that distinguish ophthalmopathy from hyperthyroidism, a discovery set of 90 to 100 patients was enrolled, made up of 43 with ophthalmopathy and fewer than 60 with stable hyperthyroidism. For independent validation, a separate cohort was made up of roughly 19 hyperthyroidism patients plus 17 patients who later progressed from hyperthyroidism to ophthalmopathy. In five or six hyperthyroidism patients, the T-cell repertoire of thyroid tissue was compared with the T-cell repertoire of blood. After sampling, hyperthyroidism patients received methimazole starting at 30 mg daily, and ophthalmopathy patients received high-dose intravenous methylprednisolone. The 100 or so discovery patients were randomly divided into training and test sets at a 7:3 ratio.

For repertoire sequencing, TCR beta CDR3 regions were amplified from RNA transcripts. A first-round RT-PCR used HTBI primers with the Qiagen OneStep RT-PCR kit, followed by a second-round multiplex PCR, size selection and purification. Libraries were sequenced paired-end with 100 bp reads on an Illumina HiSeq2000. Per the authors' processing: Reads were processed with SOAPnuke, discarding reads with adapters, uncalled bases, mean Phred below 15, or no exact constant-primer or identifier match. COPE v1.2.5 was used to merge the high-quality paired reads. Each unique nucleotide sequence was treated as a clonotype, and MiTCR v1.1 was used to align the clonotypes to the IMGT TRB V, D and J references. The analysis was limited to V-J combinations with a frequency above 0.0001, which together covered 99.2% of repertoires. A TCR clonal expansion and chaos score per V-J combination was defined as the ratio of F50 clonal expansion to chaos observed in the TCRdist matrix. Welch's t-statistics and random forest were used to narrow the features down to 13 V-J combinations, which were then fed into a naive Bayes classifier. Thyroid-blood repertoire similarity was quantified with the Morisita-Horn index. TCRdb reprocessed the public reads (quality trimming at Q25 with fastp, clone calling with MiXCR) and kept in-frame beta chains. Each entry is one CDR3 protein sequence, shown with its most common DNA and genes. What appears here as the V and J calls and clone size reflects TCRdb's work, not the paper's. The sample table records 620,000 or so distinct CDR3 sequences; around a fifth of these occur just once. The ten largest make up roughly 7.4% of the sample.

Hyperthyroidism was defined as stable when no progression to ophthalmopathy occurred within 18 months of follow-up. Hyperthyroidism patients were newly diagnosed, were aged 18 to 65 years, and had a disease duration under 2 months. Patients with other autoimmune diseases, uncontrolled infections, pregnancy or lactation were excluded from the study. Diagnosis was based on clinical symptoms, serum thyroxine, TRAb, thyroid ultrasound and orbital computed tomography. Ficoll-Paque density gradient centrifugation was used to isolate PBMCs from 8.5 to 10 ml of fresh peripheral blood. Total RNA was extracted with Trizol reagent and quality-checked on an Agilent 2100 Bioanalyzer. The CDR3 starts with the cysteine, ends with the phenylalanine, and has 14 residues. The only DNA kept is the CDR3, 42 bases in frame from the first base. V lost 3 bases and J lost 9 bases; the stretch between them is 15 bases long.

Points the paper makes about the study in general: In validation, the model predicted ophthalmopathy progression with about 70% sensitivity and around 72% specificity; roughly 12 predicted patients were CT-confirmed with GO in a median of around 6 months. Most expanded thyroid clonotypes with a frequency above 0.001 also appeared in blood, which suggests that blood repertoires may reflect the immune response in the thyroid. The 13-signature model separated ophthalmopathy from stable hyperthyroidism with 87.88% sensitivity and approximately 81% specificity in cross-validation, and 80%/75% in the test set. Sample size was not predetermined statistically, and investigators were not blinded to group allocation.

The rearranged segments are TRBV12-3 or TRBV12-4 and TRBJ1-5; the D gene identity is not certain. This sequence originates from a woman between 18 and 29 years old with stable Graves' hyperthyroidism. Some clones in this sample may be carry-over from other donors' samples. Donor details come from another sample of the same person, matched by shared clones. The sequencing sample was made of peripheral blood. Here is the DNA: TGTGCCAGCAGTTTCGGGCCTCTTCGGGGGCCCCAGCATTTT. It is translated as CASSFGPLRGPQHF.